This T cell receptor (beta chain) comes out of a study of blood T cell repertoires in COVID-19. This clone was detected only a few times. Assay used: immunoSEQ multiplex PCR; TCRdb lists only in-frame clones, some missing. The sample lists under 250,000 clones; about 87% were seen once. The CDR3 runs 13 residues. V lost 1 base to trimming and J lost 6 bases, with 9 bases between them. Germline CDR1 and CDR2: SEHNR and FQNEAQ (reference sequence). The sequencing input was PBMCs or T cells enriched from blood (not recorded which). This chain joins TRBV7-9 and TRBJ1-1; D not certain. This receptor was identified in a woman between 35 and 50 years old who had been exposed to COVID-19. CDR3 sequence reads: CASSLGGVAEAFF. CDR3 sequence (DNA): TGTGCCAGCAGCTTAGGAGGTGTGGCTGAAGCTTTCTTT.